What follows describes a single T cell receptor (beta chain). The sample belongs to a study of cytomegalovirus exposure and HLA in healthy donors. PCR was performed using 60 Vbeta and 13 Jbeta primers. Produced via immunoSEQ multiplex PCR; TCRdb's table is partial and in-frame only. The listing records 100,000 to 150,000 clones. The CDR3 contains 15 residues. V lost 4 bases to trimming and J lost 5 bases; unmatched junction nucleotides: 8. Germline loops: CDR1 SGHDT, CDR2 YYEEEE. V gene TRBV5-6 combines with J gene TRBJ2-5, with 10 positions matching TRBD2. The clonotype comes from a man in his forties in good health and CMV-seronegative. The material sequenced was PBMCs. For the CDR3, the DNA is TGTGCCAGCAGCGAAAGCGGGAGGGCCGGGGAGACCCAGTACTTC. It is translated as CASSESGRAGETQYF.